The 30 T cell receptor beta chains given below trace back to one sample, sequenced in a study of blood T cell repertoires in COVID-19. Here immunoSEQ multiplex PCR was the method, and the copy in TCRdb shows in-frame clones only, minus some. The sample yields about 90,000 clones, almost 95% seen once. Sequencing used peripheral blood. These receptors came from an older woman with active COVID-19.

The V gene is TRBV4-3, the J gene TRBJ2-5; D is ambiguous. The length of the CDR3 is 14 residues. CDR1 and CDR2 (germline): LGHNA, YSLEER. The V and J ends lost 0 bases and 5 bases respectively, with 10 bases between them. CDR3 in amino acids: CASSQEVYRETQYF. DNA of the CDR3: TGCGCCAGCAGCCAAGAGGTCTATCGGGAGACCCAGTACTTC.

The gene calls are TRBV3-1 (or the pseudogene TRBV3-2) and TRBJ2-5; 7 bases line up with TRBD2. J gave up 5 bases and V 4 bases, and 4 bases lay outside the gene matches. Germline V lookup: CDR1 LGHDT, CDR2 YNNKEL (reference sequence). This CDR3 contains 13 residues. This CDR3 reads CASSRLASETQYF. CDR3 nucleotide sequence: TGTGCCAGCAGCCGACTAGCAAGTGAGACCCAGTACTTC.

The chain is built from TRBV28 and TRBJ1-2; possible D gene TRBD1, 5 bases. Germline CDR1 MDHEN, CDR2 SYDVKM. This CDR3 has 13 amino acids. The V gene lost 7 bases and the J gene lost 4 bases, with 13 bases spanning the gap. The CDR3: CASMEGPIYGYTF. CDR3 nucleotides: TGTGCCAGCATGGAGGGGCCTATCTATGGCTACACCTTC.

The chain combines TRBV7-8 with TRBJ1-3; no reliable D call. The CDR3 is 19 residues long. The germline V and J ends were trimmed by 5 bases and 0 bases, with 23 bases remaining between them. The germline gives CDR1 SGHVS, CDR2 FQNEAQ. CDR3 sequence (DNA): TGTGCCAGCAGCCCCCGTGGGTTCGAGGGAACCATCTCTGGAAACACCATATATTTT. This translates into CASSPRGFEGTISGNTIYF.

The rearrangement links TRBV7-6 to TRBJ1-6; D unresolved. Trimming left V 5 bases short and J 7 bases short, with 12 bases between. The CDR3 runs to 14 residues. Germline V gene lookup returns CDR1 SGHVS and CDR2 FNYEAQ. CDR3 amino acids: CASSGATANSPLHF. The CDR3 DNA reads as TGTGCCAGCAGCGGAGCTACGGCGAATTCACCCCTCCACTTT.

The chain links TRBV4-1 to TRBJ2-3; the D is unclear. V was pared by 0 bases and J by 3 bases, with 4 bases between. There are 13 residues in the CDR3. Germline CDR1 MGHRA, CDR2 YSYEKL. The CDR3 DNA reads TGCGCCAGCAGCCAAGAGCAGACAGATACGCAGTATTTT. It translates to CASSQEQTDTQYF.

The gene calls are TRBV4-1 and TRBJ2-3, with 8 bases aligning to TRBD2. The junction had 11 bases not matched to a gene; V was cut back by 1 base and J by 5 bases. Per the germline V gene, CDR1 is MGHRA and CDR2 is YSYEKL. The CDR3 is made up of 17 amino acids. CDR3 region: CASSQVLSGKLRDTQYF. In DNA, the CDR3 is TGCGCCAGCAGCCAAGTGCTTAGCGGGAAATTGAGAGATACGCAGTATTTT.

The rearrangement joins TRBV10-2 to TRBJ1-4; 7 nucleotides align to TRBD1. This CDR3 region has 14 residues. Germline assignment: CDR1 WSHSY and CDR2 SAAADI. The V and J ends lost 4 bases and 8 bases, in that order; junction bases with no gene match: 7. CDR3 DNA sequence: TGCGCCAGCAGTGTTGGGACAGTGGGCGAAAAACTGTTTTTT. Translating it yields CASSVGTVGEKLFF.

The chain links TRBV6-6 to TRBJ1-6; 10 bases fit TRBD1. This CDR3 contains 14 residues. V was clipped by 7 bases and J by 5 bases; unmatched bases: 2. Germline loops: CDR1 MNHNY, CDR2 SVGAGI (reference sequence). The CDR3 here is CASTGQGDNSPLHF. CDR3 bases: TGTGCCAGCACCGGACAGGGGGATAATTCACCCCTCCACTTT.

The chain combines TRBV3-1 (or the pseudogene TRBV3-2) with TRBJ2-7, with 8 bases identical to TRBD2. V dropped 4 bases and J dropped 5; count of bases not matched to a gene: 7. The CDR3 consists of 14 residues. The germline gives CDR1 LGHDT, CDR2 YNNKEL (reference sequence). The CDR3: CASSRSGGRDEQYF. CDR3 DNA: TGTGCCAGCAGCCGTTCGGGGGGGAGGGACGAGCAGTACTTC.

This chain joins TRBV5-4 and TRBJ2-1; 12 nucleotides agree with TRBD2. The CDR3 runs to 14 residues. J lost 8 bases, V lost 6 bases, and 6 bases had no gene match. CDR1 SGHNT and CDR2 YYREEE come from the germline V gene (reference sequence). CDR3 sequence: CASTPSGGAHEQFF. The CDR3, as DNA: TGTGCCAGCACCCCTAGCGGGGGGGCCCATGAGCAGTTCTTC.

Written as DNA, the CDR3 is TGTGCCAGCAGCCCGGACAGGCAATACACTGAAGCTTTCTTT. Its translation: CASSPDRQYTEAFF. This rearrangement joins TRBV7-9 to TRBJ1-1; 7 positions match TRBD1. CDR3 length: 14 residues. The V segment lost 5 bases and the J segment 3 bases; nucleotides outside the gene matches: 6. From germline, CDR1 is SEHNR and CDR2 FQNEAQ (reference sequence).

The V gene is TRBV6-5, the J gene TRBJ1-2; 7 nucleotides line up with TRBD1. From germline, CDR1 is MNHEY and CDR2 SVGAGI. The trim removed 3 bases at V and 5 bases at J, leaving 6 bases unmatched. This CDR3 has 14 residues. Here the CDR3 reads CASSYLDRRYGYTF. The CDR3 DNA follows: TGTGCCAGCAGTTATCTGGACAGGAGGTATGGCTACACCTTC.

The chain links TRBV7-2 to TRBJ1-5; D is ambiguous. Trimming took off 3 bases at V and 4 bases at J, with 10 bases between the two ends. Germline CDR1 SGHTA, CDR2 FQGNSA. The CDR3 is 14 residues long. This chain's CDR3 is CASSFPYRNQPQHF. In DNA form, the CDR3 reads TGTGCCAGCAGCTTCCCTTACAGAAATCAGCCCCAGCATTTT.

This clone was detected only once. V gene TRBV5-4 combines with J gene TRBJ2-7, with D possibly TRBD1 on 8 matching bases. The CDR3 covers 15 residues. Trimming cost V 4 bases and J 3 bases, with 17 bases left between them. Germline V gene data show CDR1 as SGHNT and CDR2 as YYREEE (reference sequence). CDR3 nucleotide sequence: TGTGCCAGCAGCCTTACAGGGGGAGGGGGCTACGAGCAGTACTTC. This codes for CASSLTGGGGYEQYF.

The V gene is TRBV2, the J gene TRBJ1-5; 7 bases fit TRBD1. Germline CDR1 is SNHLY and CDR2 is FYNNEI. The length of the CDR3 is 15 residues. V shed 6 bases, J shed 3 bases, and the junction held 8 bases outside the gene matches. Here the CDR3 reads CASSPDRAFNQPQHF. CDR3 nucleotides: TGTGCCAGCAGCCCCGACAGGGCATTCAATCAGCCCCAGCATTTT. The full variable domain, with the rest looked up from reference TRBV2 and TRBJ1-5, is EPEVTQTPSHQVTQMGQEVILRCVPISNHLYFYWYRQILGQKVEFLVSFYNNEISEKSEIFDDQFSVERPDGSNFTLKIRSTKLEDSAMYFCASSPDRAFNQPQHFGDGTRLSIL.

V is TRBV7-8 and J is TRBJ1-4, with a possible D match to TRBD1 (5 bases). CDR1 and CDR2 from the germline V gene are SGHVS and FQNEAQ. The CDR3 spans 16 residues. The V and J ends lost 7 bases and 5 bases respectively, with 20 bases between them. CDR3 DNA: TGTGCCAGCACCTCCGGAATGGGCAGGGTGAATGAAAAACTGTTTTTT. Translation: CASTSGMGRVNEKLFF.

The chain uses TRBV5-1 and TRBJ2-1, with 9 nucleotides matching TRBD1. V lost 1 base to trimming and J lost 5 bases; unmatched junction nucleotides: 10. The CDR3 has 17 residues. The V gene's germline CDR1 is SGHRS and CDR2 YFSETQ. The CDR3 coding sequence is TGCGCCAGCAGCTTGCCGCGGGACAGGGTGCCCCACAATGAGCAGTTCTTC. Protein product: CASSLPRDRVPHNEQFF.

The J gene is TRBJ2-7, the V gene TRBV5-1; TRBD2 matches 9 bases. CDR3 length: 12 amino acids. Germline trimming cut 6 bases from V and 3 bases from J; bases unmatched to any gene: 1. CDR1 SGHRS and CDR2 YFSETQ come from the germline V gene. This CDR3 reads CASTAGGYEQYF. The CDR3 bases are TGCGCCAGCACAGCGGGGGGCTACGAGCAGTACTTC. Filled out from reference TRBV5-1 and TRBJ2-7, the complete variable domain reads KAGVTQTPRYLIKTRGQQVTLSCSPISGHRSVSWYQQTPGQGLQFLFEYFSETQRNKGNFPGRFSGRQFSNSRSEMNVSTLELGDSALYLCASTAGGYEQYFGPGTRLTVT.

The chain links TRBV5-6 to TRBJ1-5, with 10 nucleotides matching TRBD1. V lost 1 base to trimming and J lost 4 bases; unmatched junction nucleotides: 5. The germline V gene encodes CDR1 SGHDT and CDR2 YYEEEE. The CDR3 spans 16 residues. As DNA, the CDR3 is TGTGCCAGCAGCTTGATGAGGACAGGGGGGAATCAGCCCCAGCATTTT. Its protein is CASSLMRTGGNQPQHF.

This rearrangement joins TRBV19 to TRBJ2-7; 12 bases are shared with TRBD1. This CDR3 is built from 14 residues. Germline CDR1 LNHDA, CDR2 SQIVND (reference sequence). J gave up 6 bases and V 8 bases, and 8 bases lay outside the gene matches. The chain's CDR3 is CASSPGTGGSEQYF. The CDR3 bases are TGTGCCAGTTCACCCGGGACAGGGGGCAGCGAGCAGTACTTC.

V gene TRBV27 combines with J gene TRBJ2-7, with TRBD1 identical over 9 bases. CDR1 is MNHEY and CDR2 is SMNVEV in the germline V gene (reference sequence). The CDR3 totals 19 residues. With V trimmed by 2 bases and J by 0 bases, 14 bases remained unmatched. The DNA for the CDR3 is TGTGCCAGCAGTTTAGCCCGGGGACAGGGAGGTATTAGCTCCTACGAGCAGTACTTC. The encoded protein is CASSLARGQGGISSYEQYF.

The chain is built from TRBV19 and TRBJ1-4; D not certain. The ends were cut back, 5 bases at V and 2 bases at J, with 15 bases in the middle. The germline V gene has CDR1 LNHDA and CDR2 SQIVND (reference sequence). The CDR3 covers 16 residues. CDR3 amino acids: CASSDVRGLTNEKLFF. In DNA form, the CDR3 reads TGTGCCAGTAGTGACGTGAGAGGGCTGACTAATGAAAAACTGTTTTTT.

The chain joins TRBV6-6 to TRBJ1-4, with a possible D match to TRBD1 (5 bases). The CDR3 sequence is 13 residues long. Per the germline V gene, CDR1 is MNHNY and CDR2 is SVGAGI (reference sequence). Trimming shortened V by 8 bases and J by 4 bases, and 11 bases separated the two germline ends. CDR3 sequence (DNA): TGTGCCAGCTATCAGGGTTTTAATGAAAAACTGTTTTTT. It specifies CASYQGFNEKLFF.

This clone was counted a single time. The CDR3 reads CASSPDRDQPQHF. CDR3 DNA: TGTGCCAGCAGCCCGGACAGAGATCAGCCCCAGCATTTT. The chain has TRBV11-2 and TRBJ1-5, with D possibly matching TRBD1 (6 bases). Germline V CDR1 and CDR2: SGHAT, FQNNGV. V lost 5 bases to trimming and J lost 5 bases, with 10 bases between them. CDR3 size: 13 residues.

The chain combines TRBV27 with TRBJ1-1; D is unresolved. Germline CDR1 is MNHEY and CDR2 is SMNVEV (reference sequence). The CDR3 length is 15 residues. V was pared by 0 bases and J by 3 bases, with 11 bases between. The CDR3 sequence: CASSLSISVHTEAFF. The CDR3 coding sequence is TGTGCCAGCAGTTTATCGATATCAGTACACACTGAAGCTTTCTTT.

The rearrangement uses TRBV10-3 and TRBJ1-3; tentatively, D is TRBD1 (5 bases). The CDR3 contains 15 residues. Trimming left V 6 bases short and J 1 base short, with 13 bases between. CDR1 and CDR2 (germline): ENHRY, SYGVKD. This chain's CDR3 is CAISAWGGSGNTIYF. The CDR3 DNA is TGTGCCATCAGCGCTTGGGGGGGGTCTGGAAACACCATATATTTT.

J is TRBJ2-1 and V is TRBV19, with D possibly TRBD2 on 5 matching bases. V was pared by 4 bases and J by 0 bases, with 10 bases between. The CDR3 is 15 residues long. Germline V gene data show CDR1 as LNHDA and CDR2 as SQIVND (reference sequence). CDR3 sequence (DNA): TGTGCCAGTAGTAGTAGACTACTCTCCTACAATGAGCAGTTCTTC. Translation: CASSSRLLSYNEQFF.

The genes are TRBV6-2 or TRBV6-3 and TRBJ1-5; D is ambiguous. The CDR3 runs 15 residues. The V end was cut by 5 bases, the J end by 1 base, with 12 bases between. The germline gives CDR1 MNHEY, CDR2 SVGEGT. The CDR3 DNA is TGTGCCAGCAGTCGATGGACTGTAAGCAATCAGCCCCAGCATTTT. Its protein is CASSRWTVSNQPQHF.

The V and J genes are TRBV6-6 and TRBJ2-7, with D perhaps TRBD2 (5 bases). This CDR3 comprises 12 residues. V was cut by 6 bases and J by 12 bases, with 18 bases left in between. Germline V gene sequence: CDR1 MNHNY, CDR2 SVGAGI (reference sequence). CDR3 nucleotide sequence: TGTGCCAGCAGCCCCGGGATGGGCGAGGCGTACTTC. It specifies CASSPGMGEAYF.